In this sample, the clone carrying this TCR beta chain turned up many times. These data are taken from a study of Graves' ophthalmopathy and Graves' hyperthyroidism. Germline CDR1 is SNHLY and CDR2 is FYNNEI. CDR3 length: 15 residues. After removal of 7 bases from V and 4 bases from J, the junction contained 10 bases not matched to a gene. Amplified material comprised TCR beta CDR3 regions derived from RNA transcripts. HTBI primers served in a first-round RT-PCR, which a second-round multiplex PCR followed. TCRdb re-analysed the multiplex PCR reads in MiXCR, keeping a single row per CDR3 protein. The sample has about 620,000 distinct CDR3 sequences, about a fifth seen once.

This TCR derives from a woman aged 18-29 years with stable Graves' hyperthyroidism. Some clones in this sample may be carry-over from other donors' samples. V gene TRBV2 combines with J gene TRBJ2-7; 10 bases align to TRBD1. Sequences were obtained from peripheral blood. The CDR3 sequence: CASKGRGTGVYEQYF. CDR3 bases: TGTGCCAGCAAGGGCCGGGGGACAGGGGTTTACGAGCAGTACTTC.